Below are 30 T cell receptor beta chains sequenced from a single sample in a study of T cell repertoires in cytomegalovirus infection. TCRdb used MiXCR to reprocess the reads, holding one entry per CDR3 protein. The top ten clones hold about 15% of a sample with 250,000 to 300,000 distinct CDR3 sequences, roughly 10% of them seen once. Sequenced material: PBMCs. The receptors shown here come from a human donor in good health (CMV status not recorded). Some clones in this sample may be carry-over from other donors' samples.

The chain combines TRBV6-1 with TRBJ2-2; D is possibly TRBD1 (6 bases). CDR3 length: 17 residues. Trimming took 7 bases from V and 2 from J, leaving 20 bases between them. Germline assignment: CDR1 MNHNS and CDR2 SASEGT. Here the CDR3 reads CASTPRSSRGNTGELFF. DNA of the CDR3: TGTGCCAGCACCCCAAGGAGTTCCAGGGGAAACACCGGGGAGCTGTTTTTT.

This clonotype was counted at least ten times. The chain carries TRBV6-2 or TRBV6-3 and TRBJ1-1, with a weak D call TRBD1 (5 bases). V shed 6 bases and J shed 5 bases, with 16 bases lying between them. Germline V gene sequence: CDR1 MNHEY, CDR2 SVGEGT. CDR3 length equals 14 residues. CDR3 residues: CASSHRQLRTEAFF. The CDR3 DNA follows: TGTGCCAGCAGCCATAGACAGCTGAGGACTGAAGCTTTCTTT.

The chain carries TRBV20-1 and TRBJ1-2; TRBD1 matches at 7 bases. This CDR3 contains 12 residues. Germline V gene data show CDR1 as DFQATT and CDR2 as SNEGSKA (reference sequence). The V gene end was trimmed by 4 bases and the J gene end by 4 bases; junction bases not matched to a gene: 3. The CDR3 sequence: CSATGDSYGYTF. The CDR3 nucleotides are TGCAGTGCTACGGGGGACAGCTATGGCTACACCTTC.

This clonotype was recorded many times. The rearrangement joins TRBV20-1 to TRBJ2-7; D remains unclear. The CDR3 spans 15 residues. Deletions cut 0 bases from V and 5 bases from J, with 17 bases between. Germline lookup yields CDR1 DFQATT and CDR2 SNEGSKA (reference sequence). In nucleotides, the CDR3 is TGCAGTGCTAGAGATCTCGGCGACCCTTCAGACGAGCAGTACTTC. Encoded protein: CSARDLGDPSDEQYF.

This clonotype has a handful of counts. The chain combines TRBV15 with TRBJ2-1; 8 nucleotides agree with TRBD2. The CDR3 spans 16 residues. The germline CDR1 and CDR2 sequences are LNHNV and YYDKDF (reference sequence). Trimming cost V 0 bases and J 3 bases; bases outside gene matches: 4. CDR3 amino acids: CATSRDFGTSYNEQFF. CDR3 in DNA: TGTGCCACCAGCAGAGATTTCGGGACTAGCTACAATGAGCAGTTCTTC.

This clonotype was observed at least ten times. J is TRBJ2-1 and V is TRBV28, with a tentative D call TRBD2 (6 bases). Germline CDR1 and CDR2: MDHEN and SYDVKM. The CDR3 extends over 14 amino acids. Trimming shortened V by 6 bases and J by 6 bases, and 15 bases separated the two germline ends. Here the CDR3 DNA reads TGTGCCAGCAGATACATCCGGGACTTCAATGAGCAGTTCTTC. Amino acid sequence: CASRYIRDFNEQFF.

This clonotype was recorded at least ten times. The CDR3 DNA reads TGTGCCAGTAGTATTTCAGACAGGGTAAATCAGCCCCAGCATTTT. Translation gives CASSISDRVNQPQHF. The chain is built from TRBV19 and TRBJ1-5, with 7 bases aligning to TRBD1. Unmatched junction bases numbered 6, after V lost 3 bases and J lost 4 bases. Germline V lookup: CDR1 LNHDA, CDR2 SQIVND (reference sequence). The CDR3 runs to 15 residues.

This clonotype was counted ten times or more. This chain connects TRBV20-1 to TRBJ2-3, with 8 bases that match TRBD2. The CDR3 consists of 17 residues. V trimming: 3 bases; J trimming: 0 bases; junction bases outside the gene matches: 11. Germline V CDR1 and CDR2: DFQATT, SNEGSKA (reference sequence). CDR3 DNA: TGCAGTGCTAGTTCCCAGCGGGGGAGGATTAGCACAGATACGCAGTATTTT. Its translation: CSASSQRGRISTDTQYF.

The gene calls are TRBV6-5 and TRBJ2-3, with 12 bases fitting TRBD2. In germline, CDR1 is MNHEY, CDR2 SVGAGI. V lost 2 bases, J lost 5 bases, and 5 bases stayed unmatched. The CDR3 covers 16 residues. CDR3 coding DNA: TGTGCCAGCAGTTACCGAGCTAGCGGGAGGGGAGATACGCAGTATTTT. Protein product: CASSYRASGRGDTQYF.

In this sample, this clonotype turned up many times. The J gene is TRBJ2-5, the V gene TRBV7-2, with TRBD2 identical over 10 bases. From germline, CDR1 is SGHTA and CDR2 FQGNSA. The CDR3 loop spans 15 amino acids. V shed 5 bases, J shed 4 bases, and the junction held 7 bases outside the gene matches. The CDR3 nucleotides read TGTGCCAGCAGCCCCCAGCGGGGGGGCCGAGAGACCCAGTACTTC. Its protein product is CASSPQRGGRETQYF.

There are many counts of this clonotype. This chain links TRBV5-6 with TRBJ2-7; 10 bases fit TRBD1. In germline, CDR1 is SGHDT, CDR2 YYEEEE. CDR3 size: 15 residues. Trimming took 2 bases from V and 6 from J; bases not matched to a gene: 8. The DNA of the CDR3 is TGTGCCAGCAGCTTCGGGACAGGGGCGGTTGGCGAGCAGTACTTC. It encodes CASSFGTGAVGEQYF. Based on the CDR3 plus reference TRBV5-6 and TRBJ2-7, the full variable domain is DAGVTQSPTHLIKTRGQQVTLRCSPKSGHDTVSWYQQALGQGPQFIFQYYEEEERQRGNFPDRFSGHQFPNYSSELNVNALLLGDSALYLCASSFGTGAVGEQYFGPGTRLTVT.

This clonotype was counted at least ten times. The chain couples TRBV7-9 to TRBJ2-5; tentative D call: TRBD2 (6 bases). There are 15 residues in the CDR3. Germline V lookup: CDR1 SEHNR, CDR2 FQNEAQ (reference sequence). V shed 5 bases and J shed 3 bases, with 16 bases lying between them. The CDR3 sequence is CASSTGGLTEETQYF. The CDR3 nucleotides are TGTGCCAGCAGCACCGGGGGACTGACTGAAGAGACCCAGTACTTC.

The chain couples TRBV30 to TRBJ1-2; the D is unclear. Trimming stripped 4 bases from V and 4 bases from J, with 19 bases between. The CDR3 spans 15 residues. The germline V gene has CDR1 GTSNPN and CDR2 SVGIG (reference sequence). Here the CDR3 DNA reads TGTGCCTGGACCGACGCGGCAGCCGGCGGCTATGGCTACACCTTC. Protein product: CAWTDAAAGGYGYTF.

V gene TRBV20-1 combines with J gene TRBJ1-2, with D perhaps TRBD1 (6 bases). Germline CDR1 DFQATT, CDR2 SNEGSKA (reference sequence). V lost 3 bases and J lost 2, with 10 bases in between. CDR3 length equals 13 residues. The CDR3 nucleotides read TGCAGTGCTAGGATTGGACAGAACTATGGCTACACCTTC. This gives the protein CSARIGQNYGYTF.

The sample holds a few counts of this clonotype. This chain uses TRBV20-1 with TRBJ2-7; TRBD2 aligns across 9 bases. The CDR3 runs to 13 residues. CDR1 and CDR2 (germline): DFQATT, SNEGSKA (reference sequence). The V and J ends lost 5 bases and 4 bases, in that order; junction bases with no gene match: 6. The CDR3 spells CSALAGGTYEQYF. DNA for the CDR3: TGCAGTGCTCTTGCGGGAGGGACGTACGAGCAGTACTTC.

This chain connects TRBV7-2 to TRBJ1-2; tentative D call: TRBD1 (5 bases). The V gene lost 1 base and the J gene lost 8 bases, with 20 bases spanning the gap. Germline loops: CDR1 SGHTA, CDR2 FQGNSA. This CDR3 has 16 residues. CDR3 sequence reads: CASSLDPNTGLGGYTF. CDR3 bases: TGTGCCAGCAGCTTAGACCCCAATACAGGATTAGGCGGCTACACCTTC.

This clonotype occurred many times. The genes are TRBV7-8 and TRBJ1-6; weak D call: TRBD1 (5 bases). V lost 5 bases and J 13 bases, leaving 18 bases between the germline ends. Germline CDR1 is SGHVS and CDR2 is FQNEAQ. The CDR3 loop spans 14 amino acids. CDR3 in amino acids: CASSPIQGAGPLHF. CDR3 in DNA: TGTGCCAGCAGCCCTATCCAGGGCGCGGGGCCCCTCCACTTT.

Here the CDR3 DNA reads TGTGCCAGCAGCTTATCAGTCGCCAGCGAGAGCTCCTACAATGAGCAGTTCTTC. This encodes CASSLSVASESSYNEQFF. This chain links TRBV7-8 with TRBJ2-1; no clear D. This CDR3 comprises 18 residues. Trimming removed 2 bases from V and 0 bases from J, with 17 bases in between. The germline gives CDR1 SGHVS, CDR2 FQNEAQ. The full variable domain, its missing parts supplied by reference TRBV7-8 and TRBJ2-1, is GAGVSQSPRYKVAKRGQDVALRCDPISGHVSLFWYQQALGQGPEFLTYFQNEAQLDKSGLPSDRFFAERPEGSVSTLKIQRTQQEDSAVYLCASSLSVASESSYNEQFFGPGTRLTVL.

At least ten counts were recorded for this clonotype. V usage is TRBV7-2 and J usage is TRBJ2-3; the D gene is possibly TRBD2 (5 bases). The CDR3 is made up of 15 amino acids. Trimming removed 4 bases at V and 4 bases at J, with 15 bases between. Germline V gene lookup returns CDR1 SGHTA and CDR2 FQGNSA. CDR3: CASSSLGSYADTQYF. CDR3 nucleotide sequence: TGTGCCAGCAGCTCTCTAGGGAGCTACGCAGATACGCAGTATTTT.

This clonotype was found many times. The J gene is TRBJ1-6, the V gene TRBV12-3 or TRBV12-4; D is uncertain. The ends were cut back, 6 bases at V and 7 bases at J, with 16 bases in the middle. The CDR3 contains 15 residues. DNA for the CDR3: TGTGCCAGCAGACTCCGGGAGAACGGCAATTCACCCCTCCACTTT. Encoded protein: CASRLRENGNSPLHF.

This clonotype was observed at least ten times. The V call is TRBV28, the J call TRBJ1-2, with 7 bases fitting TRBD1. Germline CDR1 reads MDHEN; CDR2 reads SYDVKM. The CDR3 length is 16 residues. V lost 5 bases to trimming and J lost 2 bases; unmatched junction nucleotides: 11. CDR3 in amino acids: CASSPAGRGLNYGYTF. Written as DNA, the CDR3 is TGTGCCAGCAGTCCCGCGGGGAGGGGGCTGAACTATGGCTACACCTTC.

For the CDR3, the DNA is TGCAGTGCTACCCCCGGGGAGGTAGAGACCCAGTACTTC. This codes for CSATPGEVETQYF. The J gene is TRBJ2-5, the V gene TRBV20-1, with TRBD2 as a possible D gene (6 bases). The V end was cut by 4 bases, the J end by 4 bases, with 13 bases between. The CDR3 covers 13 residues. Per the germline V gene, CDR1 is DFQATT and CDR2 is SNEGSKA (reference sequence).

This clonotype came up many times. The chain carries TRBV28 and TRBJ2-7, with 8 bases lining up with TRBD1. CDR1 is MDHEN and CDR2 is SYDVKM in the germline V gene. This CDR3 region has 15 residues. V trimming: 6 bases; J trimming: 2 bases; junction bases outside the gene matches: 9. For the CDR3, the DNA is TGTGCCAGCAGCCGACCCCCGGGACAGGCCTACGAGCAGTACTTC. Translation: CASSRPPGQAYEQYF. Full variable domain (outside the CDR3, taken from reference TRBV28 and TRBJ2-7): DVKVTQSSRYLVKRTGEKVFLECVQDMDHENMFWYRQDPGLGLRLIYFSYDVKMKEKGDIPEGYSVSREKKERFSLILESASTNQTSMYLCASSRPPGQAYEQYFGPGTRLTVT.

This clonotype was observed at least ten times. The chain recombines TRBV4-3 with TRBJ2-7; TRBD2 matches 8 bases. Germline CDR1 and CDR2: LGHNA and YSLEER. This CDR3 has 14 amino acids. The trim removed 3 bases at V and 2 bases at J, leaving 3 bases unmatched. The CDR3 sequence: CASSQSGRPYEQYF. The CDR3 DNA reads as TGCGCCAGCAGCCAGAGCGGGAGACCCTACGAGCAGTACTTC.

This clonotype was counted at least ten times. The genes are TRBV28 and TRBJ1-5, with 7 bases that match TRBD1. The CDR3 is 16 amino acids. Per germline, CDR1 MDHEN and CDR2 SYDVKM. Trimming removed 2 bases from V and 1 base from J; junction bases left unmatched: 5. The CDR3 reads CASSLRGRMSNQPQHF. The CDR3 DNA sequence: TGTGCCAGCAGTTTAAGGGGGCGTATGAGCAATCAGCCCCAGCATTTT.

This clonotype came up many times. The V and J genes are TRBV6-2 or TRBV6-3 and TRBJ2-5, with D maybe TRBD2 (6 bases). Germline assignment: CDR1 MNHEY and CDR2 SVGEGT. The V end was cut by 6 bases, the J end by 7 bases, with 18 bases between. The CDR3 loop spans 14 amino acids. The chain's CDR3 is CASSGGNPRVTQYF. The CDR3 DNA follows: TGTGCCAGCAGCGGGGGAAACCCCAGGGTGACCCAGTACTTC.

The chain links TRBV20-1 to TRBJ2-1; 7 bases are shared with TRBD1. Germline-derived CDR1 and CDR2 are DFQATT and SNEGSKA (reference sequence). The ends lost 4 bases at V and 7 bases at J; junction bases unmatched: 10. The CDR3 is 14 residues long. Here the CDR3 DNA reads TGCAGTGCTACCAAAGGGGACAGACGGAATGAGCAGTTCTTC. Its protein product is CSATKGDRRNEQFF.

At least ten counts were recorded for this clonotype. The rearrangement uses TRBV7-2 and TRBJ2-2; 11 bases match TRBD2. The CDR3 is 18 residues long. Germline-derived CDR1 and CDR2 are SGHTA and FQGNSA. Trimming removed 4 bases from V and 0 bases from J; junction bases left unmatched: 7. In nucleotides, the CDR3 is TGTGCCAGCAGCTCCCGACTAGCGGGGTCCGCGAACACCGGGGAGCTGTTTTTT. Translating it yields CASSSRLAGSANTGELFF.

This clonotype was counted many times. The rearrangement uses TRBV7-6 and TRBJ1-3, with D uncertain. The CDR3 consists of 12 residues. Germline V gene lookup returns CDR1 SGHVS and CDR2 FNYEAQ. V shed 3 bases and J shed 4 bases, with 4 bases lying between them. For the CDR3, the DNA is TGTGCCAGCAGCTTTTCAGGAAACACCATATATTTT. Amino acids: CASSFSGNTIYF.

V gene TRBV6-2 or TRBV6-3 combines with J gene TRBJ2-7; D unresolved. Looked up from germline, CDR1 is MNHEY and CDR2 is SVGEGT. V lost 7 bases and J 3 bases, leaving 16 bases between the germline ends. The CDR3 runs 14 residues. CDR3 protein: CASTPEVQNYEQYF. The CDR3 nucleotides read TGTGCCAGCACCCCCGAGGTCCAGAACTACGAGCAGTACTTC.